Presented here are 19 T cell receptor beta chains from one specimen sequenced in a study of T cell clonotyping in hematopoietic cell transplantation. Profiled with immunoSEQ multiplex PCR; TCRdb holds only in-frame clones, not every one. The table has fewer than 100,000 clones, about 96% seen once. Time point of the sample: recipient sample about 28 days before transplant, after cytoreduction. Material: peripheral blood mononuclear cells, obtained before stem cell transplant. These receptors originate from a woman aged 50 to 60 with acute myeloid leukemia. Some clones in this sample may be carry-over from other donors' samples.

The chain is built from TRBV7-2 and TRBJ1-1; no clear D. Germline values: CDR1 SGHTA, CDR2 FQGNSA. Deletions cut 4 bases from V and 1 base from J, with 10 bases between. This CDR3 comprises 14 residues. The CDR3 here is CASSSRAGNTEAFF. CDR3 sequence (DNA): TGTGCCAGCAGCTCCCGGGCCGGGAACACTGAAGCTTTCTTT. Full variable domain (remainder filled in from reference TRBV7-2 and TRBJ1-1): GAGVSQSPSNKVTEKGKDVELRCDPISGHTALYWYRQSLGQGLEFLIYFQGNSAPDKSGLPSDRFSAERTGGSVSTLTIQRTQQEDSAVYLCASSSRAGNTEAFFGQGTRLTVV.

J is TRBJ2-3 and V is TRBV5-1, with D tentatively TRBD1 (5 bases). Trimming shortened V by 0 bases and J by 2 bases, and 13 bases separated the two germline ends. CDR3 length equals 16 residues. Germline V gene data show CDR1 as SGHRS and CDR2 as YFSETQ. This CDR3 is CASSLGSTGPTDTQYF. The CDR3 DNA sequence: TGCGCCAGCAGCTTGGGAAGCACAGGACCCACAGATACGCAGTATTTT.

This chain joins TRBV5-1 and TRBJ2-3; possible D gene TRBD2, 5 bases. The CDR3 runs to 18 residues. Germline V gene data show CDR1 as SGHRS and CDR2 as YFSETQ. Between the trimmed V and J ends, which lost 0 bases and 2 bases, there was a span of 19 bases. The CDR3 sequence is CASSLVAGGAGLTDTQYF. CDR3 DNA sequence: TGCGCCAGCAGCTTGGTCGCAGGCGGCGCGGGTCTCACAGATACGCAGTATTTT.

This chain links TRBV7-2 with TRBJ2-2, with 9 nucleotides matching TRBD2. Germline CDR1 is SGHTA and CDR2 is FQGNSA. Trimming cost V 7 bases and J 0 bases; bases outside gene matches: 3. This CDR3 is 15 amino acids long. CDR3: CASKSGGTNTGELFF. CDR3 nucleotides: TGTGCCAGCAAAAGCGGGGGGACGAACACCGGGGAGCTGTTTTTT.

The CDR3 sequence is CASSEAASGPYEQYF. The CDR3, as DNA: TGTGCCAGCAGTGAAGCGGCTAGCGGGCCCTACGAGCAGTACTTC. The chain has TRBV6-1 and TRBJ2-7; 8 positions match TRBD2. Germline V gives CDR1 MNHNS, CDR2 SASEGT. Trimming at V came to 0 bases and at J to 2 bases, leaving 3 bases not matched to a gene. This CDR3 has 15 amino acids.

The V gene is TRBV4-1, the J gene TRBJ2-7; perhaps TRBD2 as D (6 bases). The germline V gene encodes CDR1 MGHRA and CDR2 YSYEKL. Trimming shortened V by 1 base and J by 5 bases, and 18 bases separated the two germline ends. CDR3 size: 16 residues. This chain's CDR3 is CASSQGGIGGFHEQYF. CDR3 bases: TGCGCCAGCAGCCAAGGCGGCATTGGGGGGTTTCACGAGCAGTACTTC.

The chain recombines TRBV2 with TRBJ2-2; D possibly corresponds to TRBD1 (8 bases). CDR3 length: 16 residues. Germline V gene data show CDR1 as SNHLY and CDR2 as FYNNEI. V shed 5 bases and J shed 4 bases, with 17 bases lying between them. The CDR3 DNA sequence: TGTGCCAGCAGTCTCGACAGGGGAGGGATCACCGGGGAGCTGTTTTTT. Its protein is CASSLDRGGITGELFF.

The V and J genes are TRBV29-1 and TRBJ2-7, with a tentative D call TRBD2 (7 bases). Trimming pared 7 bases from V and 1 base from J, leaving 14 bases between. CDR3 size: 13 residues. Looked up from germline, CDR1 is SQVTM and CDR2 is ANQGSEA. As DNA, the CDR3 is TGCAGCGCCCGCGGGGGCGTATCCTACGAGCAGTACTTC. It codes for CSARGGVSYEQYF.

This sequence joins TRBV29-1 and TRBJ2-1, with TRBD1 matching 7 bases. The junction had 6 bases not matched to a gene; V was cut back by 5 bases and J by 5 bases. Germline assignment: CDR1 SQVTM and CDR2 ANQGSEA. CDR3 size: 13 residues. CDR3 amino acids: CSVPTTGNNEQFF. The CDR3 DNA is TGCAGCGTTCCCACGACAGGGAACAATGAGCAGTTCTTC.

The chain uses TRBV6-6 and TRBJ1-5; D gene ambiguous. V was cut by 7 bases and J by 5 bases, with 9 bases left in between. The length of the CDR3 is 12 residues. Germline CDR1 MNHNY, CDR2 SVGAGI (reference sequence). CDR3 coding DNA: TGTGCCAGCAAGGACGGGGATCAGCCCCAGCATTTT. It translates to CASKDGDQPQHF.

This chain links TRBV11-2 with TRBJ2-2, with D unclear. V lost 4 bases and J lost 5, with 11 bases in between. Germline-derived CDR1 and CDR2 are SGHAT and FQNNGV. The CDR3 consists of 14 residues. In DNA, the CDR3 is TGTGCCAGCAGCTCCGAAACGAGAACCGGGGAGCTGTTTTTT. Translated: CASSSETRTGELFF.

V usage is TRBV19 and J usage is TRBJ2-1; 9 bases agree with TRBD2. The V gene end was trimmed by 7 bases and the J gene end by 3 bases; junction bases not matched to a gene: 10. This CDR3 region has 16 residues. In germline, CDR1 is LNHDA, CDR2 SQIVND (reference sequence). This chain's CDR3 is CASTGHPSGIYNEQFF. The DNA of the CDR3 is TGTGCCAGTACCGGTCACCCTAGCGGGATCTACAATGAGCAGTTCTTC.

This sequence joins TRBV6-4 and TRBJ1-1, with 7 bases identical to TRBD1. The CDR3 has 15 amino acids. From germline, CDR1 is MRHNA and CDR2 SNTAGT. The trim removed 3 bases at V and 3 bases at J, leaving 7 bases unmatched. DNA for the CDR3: TGTGCCAGCAGTGATACTCCGGGACAGCACACTGAAGCTTTCTTT. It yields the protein CASSDTPGQHTEAFF.

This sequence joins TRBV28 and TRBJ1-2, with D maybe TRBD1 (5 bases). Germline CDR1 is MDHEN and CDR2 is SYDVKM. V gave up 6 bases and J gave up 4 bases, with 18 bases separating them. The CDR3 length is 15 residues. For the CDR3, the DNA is TGTGCCAGCAGCCCCACGGGACGGGGTGGCTATGGCTACACCTTC. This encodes CASSPTGRGGYGYTF.

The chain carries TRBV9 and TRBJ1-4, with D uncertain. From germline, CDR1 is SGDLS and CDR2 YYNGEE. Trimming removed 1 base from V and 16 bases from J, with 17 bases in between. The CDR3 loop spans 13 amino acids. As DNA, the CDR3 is TGTGCCAGCAGCGTACGCCCAAGGGTGGAGGGGTTTTTT. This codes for CASSVRPRVEGFF.

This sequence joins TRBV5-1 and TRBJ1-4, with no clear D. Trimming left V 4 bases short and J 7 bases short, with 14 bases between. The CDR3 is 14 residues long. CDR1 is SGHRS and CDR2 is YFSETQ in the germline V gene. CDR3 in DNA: TGCGCCAGCAGCCGCCTTATTCCGGGTGAAAAACTGTTTTTT. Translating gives CASSRLIPGEKLFF.

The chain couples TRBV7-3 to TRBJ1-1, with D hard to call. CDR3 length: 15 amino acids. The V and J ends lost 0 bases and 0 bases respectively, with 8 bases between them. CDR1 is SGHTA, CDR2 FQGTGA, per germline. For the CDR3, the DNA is TGTGCCAGCAGCTTAACGTCGGGCCTGAACACTGAAGCTTTCTTT. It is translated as CASSLTSGLNTEAFF.

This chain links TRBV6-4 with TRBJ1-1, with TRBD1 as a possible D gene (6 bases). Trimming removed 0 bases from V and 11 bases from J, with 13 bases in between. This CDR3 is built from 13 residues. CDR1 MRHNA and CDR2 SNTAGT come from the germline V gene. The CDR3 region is CASSDSRQGLAFF. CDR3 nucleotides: TGTGCCAGCAGTGACTCGCGTCAGGGGCTCGCTTTCTTT.

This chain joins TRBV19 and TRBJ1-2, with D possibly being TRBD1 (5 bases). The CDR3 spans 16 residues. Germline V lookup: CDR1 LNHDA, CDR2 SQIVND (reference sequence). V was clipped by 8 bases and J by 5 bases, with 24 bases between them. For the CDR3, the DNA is TGTGCCAGTCAAGGGACTGCCACCCCAGGCAGATATGGCTACACCTTC. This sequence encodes CASQGTATPGRYGYTF.